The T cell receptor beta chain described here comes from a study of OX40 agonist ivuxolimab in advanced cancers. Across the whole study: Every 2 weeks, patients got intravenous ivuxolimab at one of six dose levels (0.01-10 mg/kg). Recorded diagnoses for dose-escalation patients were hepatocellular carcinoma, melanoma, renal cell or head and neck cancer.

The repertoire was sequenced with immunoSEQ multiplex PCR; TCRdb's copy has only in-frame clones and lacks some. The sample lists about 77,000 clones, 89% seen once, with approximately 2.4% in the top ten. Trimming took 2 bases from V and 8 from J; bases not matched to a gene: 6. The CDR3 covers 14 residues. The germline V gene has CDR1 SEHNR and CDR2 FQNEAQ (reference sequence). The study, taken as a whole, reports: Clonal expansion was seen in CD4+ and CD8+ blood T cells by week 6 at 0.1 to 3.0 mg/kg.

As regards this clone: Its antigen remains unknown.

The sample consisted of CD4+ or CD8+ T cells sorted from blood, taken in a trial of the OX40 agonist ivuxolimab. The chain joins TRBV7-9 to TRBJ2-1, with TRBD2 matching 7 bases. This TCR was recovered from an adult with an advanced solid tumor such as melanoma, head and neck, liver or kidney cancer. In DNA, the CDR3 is TGTGCCAGCAGCTTAACTTGGGGGGGTGATGAGCAGTTCTTC. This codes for CASSLTWGGDEQFF.